A selection of T cell receptor beta chains follows, all from one sample in a study of T cell repertoires in cytomegalovirus infection. One entry per CDR3 protein, called by TCRdb with MiXCR from the reads. The sample comprises 830,000 or so distinct CDR3 sequences, about 30% of which are singletons, and roughly an eighth rests with the top ten. Their antigens remain unidentified. Sequences were derived from cultured CD8+ T cells from PBMCs, sampled from culture after CMV antigen stimulation. These receptors all stem from a human donor in good health (CMV status not recorded). Some clones in this sample may be carry-over from other donors' samples. The CDR3 runs from the conserved cysteine through the conserved F or W. D genes are given only for firm matches. Only part of the rows carry a size: once, few, many, or a class if the clone is expanded.

>TRBV11-3|TRBJ2-5|NA|NA
CVSSELGAQETQYF
TGTGTCAGCAGCGAACTAGGGGCCCAAGAGACCCAGTACTTC
>TRBV6-6|TRBJ1-2|NA|few
CASSYSAGRGDGYTF
TGTGCCAGCAGTTACTCCGCTGGCAGGGGAGATGGCTACACCTTC
>TRBV7-9|TRBJ2-2|NA|many
CASSLRDTNTGELFF
TGTGCCAGCAGCTTGAGGGACACCAACACCGGGGAGCTGTTTTTT
>TRBV27|TRBJ2-3|TRBD2|NA
CASSPASGDYTDTQYF
TGTGCCAGCAGTCCCGCTAGCGGGGATTACACAGATACGCAGTATTTT
>TRBV20-1|TRBJ2-1|TRBD1|NA
CSASGTGDFSYNEQFF
TGCAGTGCTTCGGGGACAGGGGACTTCTCCTACAATGAGCAGTTCTTC
>TRBV29-1|TRBJ1-3|NA|few
CSAQDGSGNTIYF
TGCAGCGCACAGGACGGCTCTGGAAACACCATATATTTT
>TRBV7-3|TRBJ2-1|TRBD2|few
CASREGTSGGDEQFF
TGTGCCAGCAGAGAAGGGACTAGCGGGGGCGATGAGCAGTTCTTC
>TRBV6-1|TRBJ2-2|TRBD1|many
CASTGGAGELFF
TGTGCCAGCACAGGGGGCGCCGGGGAGCTGTTTTTT
>TRBV6-6|TRBJ2-3|NA|few
CASSYGLADDTQYF
TGTGCCAGCAGTTACGGGCTAGCAGATGATACGCAGTATTTT
>TRBV27|TRBJ1-1|NA|NA
CASSPGTAYTEAFF
TGTGCCAGCAGTCCGGGGACGGCTTACACTGAAGCTTTCTTT
>TRBV6-2/TRBV6-3|TRBJ2-3|NA|few
CASSYTDSTDTQYF
TGTGCCAGCAGTTATACGGACTCCACAGATACGCAGTATTTT
>TRBV6-1|TRBJ1-1|TRBD1|few
CASSTLDRGVDTEAFF
TGTGCCAGCAGTACGCTCGACAGGGGAGTGGACACTGAAGCTTTCTTT
>TRBV6-5|TRBJ2-3|TRBD2|NA
CASSSSSGGAKGSTDTQYF
TGTGCCAGCAGTTCCTCTAGCGGGGGGGCCAAGGGAAGCACAGATACGCAGTATTTT
>TRBV4-1|TRBJ1-1|NA|few
CASTRVLNTEAFF
TGCGCCAGCACCAGGGTATTGAACACTGAAGCTTTCTTT
>TRBV4-3|TRBJ2-2|NA|few
CASSPSRPGELFF
TGCGCCAGCAGCCCCAGCCGTCCCGGGGAGCTGTTTTTT
>TRBV27|TRBJ1-5|TRBD1|NA
CASSLITGVPQHF
TGTGCCAGCAGTTTGATAACAGGGGTGCCCCAGCATTTT
>TRBV6-2/TRBV6-3|TRBJ1-2|TRBD1|few
CASSYGTDYNYGYTF
TGTGCCAGCAGTTACGGGACAGATTATAACTATGGCTACACCTTC
>TRBV4-3|TRBJ2-2|NA|NA
CASSQSRHRTSNTGELFF
TGCGCCAGCAGCCAATCTCGGCACAGGACCTCGAACACCGGGGAGCTGTTTTTT
>TRBV29-1|TRBJ2-1|NA|few
CSARESNEQFF
TGCAGCGCCCGAGAGTCTAATGAGCAGTTCTTC
>TRBV7-2|TRBJ2-7|TRBD2|few
CASSQRGGAGEQYF
TGTGCCAGCAGCCAGAGGGGAGGGGCGGGCGAGCAGTACTTC
>TRBV9|TRBJ2-1|TRBD2|NA
CASSVAGGGNEQFF
TGTGCCAGCAGCGTAGCGGGGGGAGGTAATGAGCAGTTCTTC
>TRBV6-1|TRBJ1-1|TRBD1|NA
CASSPSTGGKAFF
TGTGCCAGCAGTCCATCGACAGGGGGTAAAGCTTTCTTT
>TRBV4-3|TRBJ1-4|NA|few
CASSPVGTGDNEKLFF
TGCGCCAGCAGCCCCGTCGGAACAGGAGATAATGAAAAACTGTTTTTT
>TRBV18|TRBJ2-2|TRBD2|NA
CASSPASGTNTGELFF
TGTGCCAGCTCACCAGCTAGCGGGACGAACACCGGGGAGCTGTTTTTT
>TRBV4-1|TRBJ1-5|NA|NA
CASSQDLGAYQPQHF
TGCGCCAGCAGCCAAGATCTTGGGGCCTATCAGCCCCAGCATTTT
>TRBV20-1|TRBJ2-1|NA|NA
CSARGVENNNEQFF
TGCAGTGCTCGAGGGGTAGAGAATAACAATGAGCAGTTCTTC
>TRBV5-5|TRBJ1-5|NA|NA
CASSFLLGQPQHF
TGTGCCAGCAGCTTTCTACTGGGTCAGCCCCAGCATTTT
>TRBV6-2/TRBV6-3|TRBJ2-3|NA|NA
CASSSQLGDTQYF
TGTGCCAGCAGTTCCCAACTTGGAGATACGCAGTATTTT
>TRBV12-3/TRBV12-4|TRBJ1-6|NA|few
CASSLNPHTDSPLHF
TGTGCCAGCAGTTTAAATCCCCATACGGACTCACCCCTCCACTTT
>TRBV2|TRBJ1-2|TRBD1|NA
CASSGQGPHDGGYYGYTF
TGTGCCAGCAGCGGACAGGGGCCGCACGACGGGGGATACTATGGCTACACCTTC
>TRBV27|TRBJ1-5|NA|NA
CASTQLYTGRGPQHF
TGTGCCAGTACTCAGCTCTACACAGGCAGGGGGCCCCAGCATTTT
>TRBV7-9|TRBJ2-1|NA|few
CASSRLPPHSSYNEQFF
TGTGCCAGCAGCCGATTACCTCCGCACAGCTCCTACAATGAGCAGTTCTTC
>TRBV10-1|TRBJ2-2|NA|NA
CASSDRGGAGAGELFF
TGCGCCAGCAGTGATCGGGGAGGGGCAGGGGCCGGGGAGCTGTTTTTT
>TRBV6-6|TRBJ1-2|TRBD1|NA
CASSYAAGGGPGGYTF
TGTGCCAGCAGTTACGCGGCAGGGGGTGGCCCGGGCGGCTACACCTTC
>TRBV11-2|TRBJ1-4|NA|NA
CASSLRPLGADEKLFF
TGTGCCAGCAGCTTACGCCCCCTGGGGGCTGATGAAAAACTGTTTTTT
>TRBV7-6|TRBJ1-1|TRBD1|NA
CASSYIGDRGPGTEAFF
TGTGCCAGCAGCTACATAGGGGACAGGGGGCCGGGCACTGAAGCTTTCTTT
>TRBV27|TRBJ1-2|NA|NA
CASSLRDRPPYGYTF
TGTGCCAGCAGTTTGAGAGACAGGCCGCCCTATGGCTACACCTTC
>TRBV6-1|TRBJ2-2|NA|NA
CASSEALSGELFF
TGTGCCAGCAGTGAAGCGCTTAGCGGGGAGCTGTTTTTT
>TRBV24-1|TRBJ2-1|TRBD1|NA
CATSDGTGWVNEQFF
TGTGCCACCAGTGATGGGACAGGGTGGGTTAATGAGCAGTTCTTC
>TRBV6-6|TRBJ1-1|TRBD1|NA
CASSPRTGANEAFF
TGTGCCAGCAGTCCTAGGACAGGGGCGAATGAAGCTTTCTTT
>TRBV9|TRBJ1-2|TRBD1|few
CASDGQGGGYTF
TGTGCCAGCGACGGACAGGGTGGTGGCTACACCTTC
>TRBV15|TRBJ2-5|NA|few
CATSRDRGDGETQYF
TGTGCCACCAGCAGAGATAGAGGGGACGGGGAGACCCAGTACTTC
>TRBV6-5|TRBJ2-3|TRBD2|NA
CASSYLAEQSTDTQYF
TGTGCCAGCAGTTACCTAGCGGAGCAATCCACAGATACGCAGTATTTT
>TRBV6-2/TRBV6-3|TRBJ1-2|NA|few
CASSYGLGITGYTF
TGTGCCAGCAGTTACGGGTTGGGGATTACTGGCTACACCTTC
>TRBV27|TRBJ2-3|TRBD2|few
CASNTGGPGTQYF
TGTGCCAGCAATACGGGGGGGCCAGGTACGCAGTATTTT
>TRBV7-6|TRBJ1-6|NA|NA
CASRETAESNNSPLHF
TGTGCTAGCAGGGAAACAGCGGAGAGTAATAATTCACCCCTCCACTTT
>TRBV6-6|TRBJ1-3|NA|NA
CASSYSKGARETGNTIYF
TGTGCCAGCAGTTACTCGAAGGGTGCCCGCGAGACTGGAAACACCATATATTTT
>TRBV20-1|TRBJ1-2|NA|NA
CSAREFQVNGYTF
TGCAGTGCTAGAGAATTCCAGGTGAATGGCTACACCTTC
>TRBV4-1|TRBJ2-3|NA|few
CASSQRSLDQSDTQYF
TGCGCCAGCAGCCAAAGGTCACTCGACCAGTCAGATACGCAGTATTTT
>TRBV29-1|TRBJ1-2|NA|NA
CSAEDRLYGYTF
TGCAGCGCAGAAGACAGGCTCTATGGCTACACCTTC
>TRBV4-2|TRBJ1-5|NA|NA
CASSQDSGEYSNQPQHF
TGTGCCAGCAGCCAAGATAGCGGAGAATATAGCAATCAGCCCCAGCATTTT
>TRBV14|TRBJ1-5|NA|NA
CASSQDRRQGRKGNQPQHF
TGTGCCAGCAGCCAAGATCGAAGGCAGGGAAGAAAGGGCAATCAGCCCCAGCATTTT
>TRBV27|TRBJ1-5|NA|few
CASSPYLGGDQPQHF
TGTGCCAGCAGTCCCTACCTCGGGGGGGATCAGCCCCAGCATTTT
>TRBV28|TRBJ1-2|NA|few
CASSQLQTYVGYTF
TGTGCCAGCAGTCAACTCCAGACTTATGTTGGCTACACCTTC